This T cell receptor (beta chain) is drawn from a study of shared clonotypes between healthy human individuals. Germline V gene data show CDR1 as MDHEN and CDR2 as SYDVKM. There are 13 residues in the CDR3. V dropped 5 bases and J dropped 7; count of bases not matched to a gene: 6. Libraries were prepared by immunoSEQ multiplex PCR; TCRdb keeps only in-frame clonotypes and omits some of them. This sample has over 400,000 clones, with approximately 80% found just once. General observations from the study: In this cohort, only blood was sampled, and tissue repertoires likely differ. Clonotype sharing among the donors was expected to vary with sequencing depth.

Comment on this clone: The antigen is undetermined.

The sequenced material came from PBMCs. The chain carries TRBV28 and TRBJ1-2; TRBD1 matches 8 bases. The receptor was derived from a woman aged 40 to 50 in good health. Some clones in this sample may be carry-over from other donors' samples. CDR3 in amino acids: CASSLTGAGGYTF. The CDR3 region has the DNA TGTGCCAGCAGTCTGACAGGGGCCGGTGGCTACACCTTC.